This TCR beta chain is from a study of blood T cells in healthy people across ages. Whole-study findings and limits: Nothing was known about donor CMV status, and this possibly confounded expanded clonotype changes. Researchers judged that diversity estimates from one million T cells fell short of true values.

In the case of this clonotype: Its matching antigen is unknown.

The CDR3 spans 15 residues. CDR1 and CDR2 (germline): LGHNA, YSLEER. The authors ran a second PCR of roughly 6 to 12 cycles using a sample-barcoded 5' primer and a J-beta primer mix. TCRdb itself ran the 5' RACE reads through MiXCR, one entry per CDR3 protein. The sample has about 1.5 million distinct CDR3 sequences, roughly 43% seen once; the top ten hold more than 4%. Donors were systemically healthy Caucasian individuals from Russia aged roughly 6 to 95 years. Each sample yielded at least 6.5 million isolated PBMCs. Material for sequencing was blood. This sequence originates from a woman in her late teens or twenties in good health. This chain links TRBV4-3 with TRBJ2-1; D might be TRBD1 (6 bases). The end of the DNA aligns better with TRBJ2-7, so the J call may be wrong. The CDR3 spells CASSQDRGYYNEQYF. For the CDR3, the DNA is TGCGCCAGCAGCCAAGATAGGGGGTACTACAATGAGCAGTACTTC.